What follows are 23 T cell receptor beta chains derived from one specimen sequenced in a study of blood T cell repertoires in COVID-19. The protocol was immunoSEQ multiplex PCR, while the TCRdb copy is restricted to in-frame clones and leaves out a portion. There are approximately 320,000 clones in the sample; under 95% occur only once, and 2% to 3% lies in the top ten. Source material: PBMCs or T cells enriched from blood (not recorded which). All receptors come from a man in his sixties who had recovered from COVID-19.

The chain recombines TRBV9 with TRBJ1-2; D ambiguous. CDR3 length: 14 amino acids. CDR1 and CDR2 from the germline V gene are SGDLS and YYNGEE. V was pared by 2 bases and J by 8 bases, with 16 bases between. CDR3 nucleotide sequence: TGTGCCAGCAGCGTGTTTTTCCGGGGTTGGGGCTACACCTTC. Translating gives CASSVFFRGWGYTF.

The chain is built from TRBV6-5 and TRBJ2-7, with 11 bases lining up with TRBD2. The CDR3 is 15 residues long. The V gene's germline CDR1 is MNHEY and CDR2 SVGAGI. The V segment lost 5 bases and the J segment 0 bases; nucleotides outside the gene matches: 3. CDR3 bases: TGTGCCAGCAGTCTGACTAGCGGGGACTCCTACGAGCAGTACTTC. This codes for CASSLTSGDSYEQYF.

This chain connects TRBV7-8 to TRBJ1-1; a weak D match, TRBD1 (6 bases). Germline values: CDR1 SGHVS, CDR2 FQNEAQ. V dropped 0 bases and J dropped 3 bases, with 17 bases sitting between them. CDR3 length: 17 residues. The CDR3 region is CASSLAARQGQDTEAFF. CDR3 nucleotide sequence: TGTGCCAGCAGCTTAGCCGCCCGTCAGGGGCAGGACACTGAAGCTTTCTTT.

The rearrangement uses TRBV20-1 and TRBJ2-7, with TRBD2 identical over 7 bases. V trimming: 3 bases; J trimming: 6 bases; junction bases outside the gene matches: 11. Germline V gene data show CDR1 as DFQATT and CDR2 as SNEGSKA (reference sequence). The CDR3 totals 14 residues. The CDR3 region has the DNA TGCAGTGCTAGTGGTGGACTAGAGGCCCTCGAGCAGTACTTC. The encoded protein is CSASGGLEALEQYF.

The gene calls are TRBV10-3 and TRBJ1-1; 7 bases align to TRBD1. The ends lost 6 bases at V and 0 bases at J; junction bases unmatched: 4. CDR1 is ENHRY and CDR2 is SYGVKD in the germline V gene. The length of the CDR3 is 14 residues. This CDR3 reads CAISTGQLNTEAFF. The CDR3 DNA sequence: TGTGCCATCAGCACGGGACAGTTGAACACTGAAGCTTTCTTT.

Only a few counts were recorded for this clone. The chain is built from TRBV30 and TRBJ2-3, with 8 bases aligning to TRBD2. Per germline, CDR1 GTSNPN and CDR2 SVGIG (reference sequence). The CDR3 runs 14 residues. The junction had 9 bases not matched to a gene; V was cut back by 8 bases and J by 2 bases. CDR3 nucleotide sequence: TGTGCCGGAGGGGTAGCGGGGATCACAGATACGCAGTATTTT. Its translation is CAGGVAGITDTQYF. The entire variable domain, with the rest obtained from reference TRBV30 and TRBJ2-3, is as follows: SQTIHQWPATLVQPVGSPLSLECTVEGTSNPNLYWYRQAAGRGLQLLFYSVGIGQISSEVPQNLSASRPQDRQFILSSKKLLLSDSGFYLCAGGVAGITDTQYFGPGTRLTVL.

This chain uses TRBV27 with TRBJ2-1; 8 nucleotides align to TRBD2. This CDR3 has 15 residues. After removal of 4 bases from V and 7 bases from J, the junction contained 9 bases not matched to a gene. The germline V gene has CDR1 MNHEY and CDR2 SMNVEV (reference sequence). This chain's CDR3 is CASSSREGLKNEQFF. CDR3 nucleotide sequence: TGTGCCAGCAGTTCTCGGGAGGGTTTGAAAAATGAGCAGTTCTTC.

The rearrangement joins TRBV18 to TRBJ2-7, with 7 bases identical to TRBD1. The CDR3 covers 13 residues. In germline, CDR1 is KGHSH, CDR2 LQKENI. V shed 0 bases, J shed 5 bases, and the junction held 1 base outside the gene matches. The CDR3 is CASSPPQGHEQYF. The CDR3 nucleotides are TGTGCCAGCTCACCACCACAGGGGCACGAGCAGTACTTC.

This clone was observed a single time. V is TRBV10-2 and J is TRBJ2-5; 12 bases are a match to TRBD1. The V segment lost 5 bases and the J segment 5 bases; nucleotides outside the gene matches: 21. Germline CDR1 is WSHSY and CDR2 is SAAADI. The CDR3 runs to 20 residues. CDR3 residues: CASSTLNVVGTGGVFETQYF. CDR3 DNA: TGCGCCAGCAGTACGTTAAACGTGGTGGGGACAGGGGGCGTCTTTGAGACCCAGTACTTC.

The chain combines TRBV11-3 with TRBJ1-1; D is perhaps TRBD1 (6 bases). The V end lost 3 bases, the J end lost 0 bases, and 11 bases lay between the germline ends. The V gene's germline CDR1 is SGHNT and CDR2 YENEEA. CDR3 size: 15 residues. The CDR3 DNA follows: TGTGCCAGCAGCTTGGGACAAGTAATGAACACTGAAGCTTTCTTT. This sequence encodes CASSLGQVMNTEAFF.

The chain combines TRBV6-5 with TRBJ1-6; 8 bases align to TRBD1. Germline loops: CDR1 MNHEY, CDR2 SVGAGI. The CDR3 is 15 residues long. Trimming removed 6 bases from V and 7 bases from J; junction bases left unmatched: 8. The CDR3 reads CASRAGTGGNSPLHF. The DNA for the CDR3 is TGTGCCAGCAGGGCCGGGACAGGTGGGAATTCACCCCTCCACTTT.

The CDR3 is CASSIPGSSEKLFF. For the CDR3, the DNA is TGTGCCAGTAGTATTCCGGGGTCCAGCGAAAAACTGTTTTTT. This sequence joins TRBV19 and TRBJ1-4, with unresolved D. Trimming removed 3 bases from V and 8 bases from J, with 13 bases in between. The length of the CDR3 is 14 residues. Germline V gene sequence: CDR1 LNHDA, CDR2 SQIVND (reference sequence).

J is TRBJ1-1 and V is TRBV9; the match to TRBD1 covers 7 bases. Germline V gene data show CDR1 as SGDLS and CDR2 as YYNGEE. V dropped 3 bases and J dropped 4; count of bases not matched to a gene: 6. The length of the CDR3 is 14 residues. The CDR3 nucleotides read TGTGCCAGCAGCGGAAGACAGGGAGGCACTGAAGCTTTCTTT. Protein: CASSGRQGGTEAFF.

This chain connects TRBV9 to TRBJ2-2, with 8 bases aligning to TRBD2. V lost 4 bases, J lost 7 bases, and 9 bases stayed unmatched. The CDR3 extends over 15 amino acids. From germline, CDR1 is SGDLS and CDR2 YYNGEE. DNA of the CDR3: TGTGCCAGCAGCACTCGGGAGGGCCGGGGCGGGGAGCTGTTTTTT. Translation: CASSTREGRGGELFF.

The chain couples TRBV18 to TRBJ2-1, with 12 bases fitting TRBD2. Germline trimming cut 3 bases from V and 2 bases from J; bases unmatched to any gene: 2. Germline assignment: CDR1 KGHSH and CDR2 LQKENI. The CDR3 totals 16 residues. The CDR3 bases are TGTGCCAGCTCACCGGGACTAGCGGGTGCCTACAATGAGCAGTTCTTC. This gives the protein CASSPGLAGAYNEQFF. Based on the CDR3 plus reference TRBV18 and TRBJ2-1, the full variable domain is NAGVMQNPRHLVRRRGQEARLRCSPMKGHSHVYWYRQLPEEGLKFMVYLQKENIIDESGMPKERFSAEFPKEGPSILRIQQVVRGDSAAYFCASSPGLAGAYNEQFFGPGTRLTVL.

There are a few counts of this clone. The V gene is TRBV3-1 (or the pseudogene TRBV3-2), the J gene TRBJ1-4, with 7 nucleotides matching TRBD1. The CDR3 spans 14 residues. Looked up from germline, CDR1 is LGHDT and CDR2 is YNNKEL (reference sequence). The V and J ends lost 6 bases and 2 bases, in that order; junction bases with no gene match: 3. The CDR3 is CASSDRATNEKLFF. In nucleotides, the CDR3 is TGTGCCAGCAGTGACAGGGCTACTAATGAAAAACTGTTTTTT.

The gene calls are TRBV3-1 (or the pseudogene TRBV3-2) and TRBJ2-1, with D perhaps matching TRBD2 (7 bases). Germline values: CDR1 LGHDT, CDR2 YNNKEL (reference sequence). V was cut by 3 bases and J by 9 bases, with 18 bases left in between. This CDR3 contains 15 residues. The CDR3 DNA sequence: TGTGCCAGCAGCCAGGCGGGGGCTAGCGGTATTGAGCAGTTCTTC. The encoded protein is CASSQAGASGIEQFF.

The rearrangement links TRBV5-1 to TRBJ1-1, with 8 bases aligning to TRBD1. The junction had 4 bases not matched to a gene; V was cut back by 3 bases and J by 3 bases. This CDR3 contains 14 residues. CDR1 SGHRS and CDR2 YFSETQ come from the germline V gene. The CDR3 protein is CASSYQGADTEAFF. The CDR3 DNA is TGCGCCAGCAGCTACCAGGGGGCGGACACTGAAGCTTTCTTT. Drawing the rest from reference TRBV5-1 and TRBJ1-1, the complete variable domain is KAGVTQTPRYLIKTRGQQVTLSCSPISGHRSVSWYQQTPGQGLQFLFEYFSETQRNKGNFPGRFSGRQFSNSRSEMNVSTLELGDSALYLCASSYQGADTEAFFGQGTRLTVV.

V and J are TRBV27 and TRBJ1-2; the D is unclear. Trimming shortened V by 7 bases and J by 6 bases, and 15 bases separated the two germline ends. This CDR3 is built from 13 residues. Per the germline V gene, CDR1 is MNHEY and CDR2 is SMNVEV (reference sequence). CDR3 protein: CASNWAFPDGYTF. The CDR3 coding sequence is TGTGCCAGCAACTGGGCCTTCCCCGATGGCTACACCTTC.

The CDR3 DNA reads as TGTGCCAGCAGCTTAGGCCCCACTACTAGCGGGGGGACCTACAATGAGCAGTTCTTC. Residues: CASSLGPTTSGGTYNEQFF. The chain recombines TRBV7-2 with TRBJ2-1; TRBD2 agrees at 12 bases. Germline CDR1 and CDR2: SGHTA and FQGNSA. The CDR3 length is 19 residues. The V and J ends lost 1 base and 2 bases, in that order; junction bases with no gene match: 9. The complete variable domain, with remaining parts taken from reference TRBV7-2 and TRBJ2-1, reads GAGVSQSPSNKVTEKGKDVELRCDPISGHTALYWYRQSLGQGLEFLIYFQGNSAPDKSGLPSDRFSAERTGGSVSTLTIQRTQQEDSAVYLCASSLGPTTSGGTYNEQFFGPGTRLTVL.

The rearrangement joins TRBV7-9 to TRBJ2-3; D possibly corresponds to TRBD1 (5 bases). The CDR3 sequence is 15 residues long. The germline CDR1 and CDR2 sequences are SEHNR and FQNEAQ (reference sequence). The germline V and J ends were trimmed by 6 bases and 6 bases, with 19 bases remaining between them. The CDR3 sequence: CASRSNFRVGDTQYF. DNA of the CDR3: TGTGCCAGCAGGTCAAATTTCAGGGTTGGGGATACGCAGTATTTT.

The J gene is TRBJ1-1, the V gene TRBV5-4; tentative D call: TRBD1 (6 bases). Germline V gene lookup returns CDR1 SGHNT and CDR2 YYREEE (reference sequence). The V gene lost 4 bases and the J gene lost 4 bases, with 11 bases spanning the gap. The CDR3 totals 13 residues. Written as DNA, the CDR3 is TGTGCCAGCAGCAATACAGGGCCCACTGAAGCTTTCTTT. Translated, it gives CASSNTGPTEAFF.

The chain couples TRBV4-2 to TRBJ2-7; TRBD1 aligns across 7 bases. This CDR3 spans 16 amino acids. V lost 0 bases, J lost 6 bases, and 11 bases stayed unmatched. Germline V gene lookup returns CDR1 LGHNA and CDR2 YNFKEQ. CDR3 nucleotide sequence: TGTGCCAGCAGCCAAGAGATAAGACAGGGAAAGTCCGAGCAGTACTTC. The encoded protein is CASSQEIRQGKSEQYF.